The clone carrying this T cell receptor beta chain was detected only a few times. Its antigen is not identified. The entry originates in a study of type 1 and type 2 diabetes patients. Genomic DNA was the PCR template. The TCR beta CDR3 region was amplified using 30 forward and 13 reverse primers. TCRdb called the multiplex PCR reads again in MiXCR, with one record for every CDR3 protein. Counted here are about 250,000 distinct CDR3 sequences, roughly 48% occurring once; the ten biggest clones make up approximately 15%. Overall study findings and caveats: Groups were not age- or gender-matched, which may bias interpretation.

The germline V and J ends were trimmed by 8 bases and 8 bases, with 15 bases remaining between them. Germline V lookup: CDR1 SNHLY, CDR2 FYNNEI. CDR3 length equals 12 residues. Sample: peripheral blood mononuclear cells (PBMCs). The chain employs TRBV2 and TRBJ1-2; D gene uncertain. This receptor was obtained from a man aged 18 to 29 with type 2 diabetes. The CDR3 DNA follows: TGTGCCAGCGAATCACTTAAGAGCGGCTACACCTTC. This sequence encodes CASESLKSGYTF.